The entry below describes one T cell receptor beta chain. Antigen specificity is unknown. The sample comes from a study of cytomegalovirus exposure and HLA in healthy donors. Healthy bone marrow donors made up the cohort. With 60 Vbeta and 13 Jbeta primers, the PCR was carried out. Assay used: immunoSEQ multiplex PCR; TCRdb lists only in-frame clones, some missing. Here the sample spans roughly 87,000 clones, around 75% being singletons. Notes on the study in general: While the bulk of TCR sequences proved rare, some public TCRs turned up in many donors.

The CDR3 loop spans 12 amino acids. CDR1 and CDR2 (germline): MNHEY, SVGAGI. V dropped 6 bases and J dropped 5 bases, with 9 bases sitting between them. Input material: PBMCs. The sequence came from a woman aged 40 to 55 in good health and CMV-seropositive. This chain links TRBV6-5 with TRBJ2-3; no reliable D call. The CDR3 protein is CASRGLGDTQYF. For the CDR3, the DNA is TGTGCCAGCAGGGGCCTTGGAGATACGCAGTATTTT.